The next 30 T cell receptor beta chains were all read from a single sample in a study of beta chain features in type 1 diabetes. Findings of the study overall: Shorter TCRB CDR3s, moderately but significantly so, marked every one of the four CD4+ subsets in Type 1 diabetes patients.

All of the isolated RNA was reverse transcribed, so expressed TCRB transcripts were sequenced. Clones were read by immunoSEQ multiplex PCR, and TCRdb kept only the in-frame ones, dropping some. In the table there are 100,000 to 150,000 clones, around 15% of which are singletons. Their antigen targets remain unknown. Sample: central memory CD4+ T cells from blood. These receptors came from a man aged 18 to 30 with type 1 diabetes.

This clone was observed a few times. The genes are TRBV5-4 and TRBJ1-2; D gene unclear. The CDR3 is made up of 16 amino acids. Trimming shortened V by 4 bases and J by 3 bases, and 19 bases separated the two germline ends. The germline gives CDR1 SGHNT, CDR2 YYREEE (reference sequence). The CDR3 protein is CASSTPGRGDYYGYTF. The CDR3 bases are TGTGCCAGCAGCACTCCGGGCCGTGGGGATTACTATGGCTACACCTTC.

The V call is TRBV29-1, the J call TRBJ1-1; the D is unclear. V was cut by 8 bases and J by 5 bases, with 18 bases left in between. Germline V CDR1 and CDR2: SQVTM, ANQGSEA. The CDR3 totals 13 residues. CDR3 sequence reads: CSTSRTEGTEAFF. In nucleotides, the CDR3 is TGCAGCACGTCGCGGACCGAGGGAACTGAAGCTTTCTTT. Based on the CDR3 plus reference TRBV29-1 and TRBJ1-1, the full variable domain is SAVISQKPSRDICQRGTSLTIQCQVDSQVTMMFWYRQQPGQSLTLIATANQGSEATYESGFVIDKFPISRPNLTFSTLTVSNMSPEDSSIYLCSTSRTEGTEAFFGQGTRLTVV.

The chain combines TRBV7-2 with TRBJ1-3; no clear D. Germline V CDR1 and CDR2: SGHTA, FQGNSA. This CDR3 comprises 15 residues. Trimming shortened V by 1 base and J by 1 base, and 8 bases separated the two germline ends. The CDR3 DNA follows: TGTGCCAGCAGCTTAGGAGGAGGATCTGGAAACACCATATATTTT. It codes for CASSLGGGSGNTIYF.

This rearrangement joins TRBV5-4 to TRBJ2-7, with 7 bases lining up with TRBD2. The CDR3 totals 16 residues. Germline V lookup: CDR1 SGHNT, CDR2 YYREEE (reference sequence). V trimming: 4 bases; J trimming: 6 bases; junction bases outside the gene matches: 16. The CDR3 sequence is CASSPWNVREFGEQYF. The CDR3 nucleotides read TGTGCCAGCAGCCCCTGGAATGTGCGGGAGTTCGGCGAGCAGTACTTC.

This clone was counted between two and nine times. This chain connects TRBV7-8 to TRBJ2-5, with D unclear. V shed 6 bases and J shed 0 bases, with 5 bases lying between them. The CDR3 sequence is 12 residues long. Germline assignment: CDR1 SGHVS and CDR2 FQNEAQ. DNA of the CDR3: TGTGCCAGCAGGCTCCACCAAGAGACCCAGTACTTC. Residues: CASRLHQETQYF.

This clone is categorized as medium-sized. DNA of the CDR3: TGTGCCAGCAGCCCGACTAGCGGGCAGCAAGAGACCCAGTACTTC. Translating it yields CASSPTSGQQETQYF. This chain links TRBV5-4 with TRBJ2-5; 10 bases map to TRBD2. The CDR3 totals 15 residues. The J segment lost 2 bases and the V segment lost 4 bases, leaving 5 bases of the junction unmatched. Germline V CDR1 and CDR2: SGHNT, YYREEE (reference sequence).

This clone was seen more than once but under ten times. The chain recombines TRBV25-1 with TRBJ2-7, with 8 nucleotides matching TRBD1. V was clipped by 4 bases and J by 5 bases; unmatched bases: 4. This CDR3 spans 13 amino acids. The germline gives CDR1 MGHDK, CDR2 SYGVNS. In nucleotides, the CDR3 is TGTGCCAGCAGTGCCCGGACAGGGCACGAGCAGTACTTC. It specifies CASSARTGHEQYF.

This clone has a handful of counts. The rearrangement joins TRBV6-6 to TRBJ2-7, with TRBD1 matching 7 bases. This CDR3 has 15 residues. J lost 1 base, V lost 6 bases, and 9 bases had no gene match. The germline gives CDR1 MNHNY, CDR2 SVGAGI (reference sequence). This CDR3 reads CASSTDRAASYEQYF. The CDR3 region has the DNA TGTGCCAGCAGCACAGACAGGGCCGCTTCCTACGAGCAGTACTTC.

This clone has more than one count but fewer than ten. The chain links TRBV2 to TRBJ2-1; D ambiguous. From germline, CDR1 is SNHLY and CDR2 FYNNEI. Trimming cost V 4 bases and J 5 bases, with 12 bases left between them. The CDR3 sequence is 14 residues long. The CDR3 loop reads CASSGVAGDNEQFF. For the CDR3, the DNA is TGTGCCAGCAGTGGGGTAGCCGGAGACAATGAGCAGTTCTTC.

This clone was detected only a few times. The rearrangement joins TRBV19 to TRBJ2-1, with D possibly matching TRBD2 (6 bases). The CDR3 contains 12 residues. CDR1 and CDR2 from the germline V gene are LNHDA and SQIVND (reference sequence). With 5 bases removed from V and 6 bases from J, the gap between germline ends came to 8 bases. CDR3 amino acids: CASSGGFNEQFF. CDR3 nucleotide sequence: TGTGCCAGTAGTGGAGGGTTCAATGAGCAGTTCTTC.

V usage is TRBV28 and J usage is TRBJ2-7; D gene unclear. Deletions cut 5 bases from V and 2 bases from J, with 7 bases between. The CDR3 runs 12 residues. The germline V gene has CDR1 MDHEN and CDR2 SYDVKM. The CDR3 is CASSRSPYEQYF. The CDR3 bases are TGTGCCAGCAGTCGGAGCCCCTACGAGCAGTACTTC. Using reference TRBV28 and TRBJ2-7 for the parts outside the CDR3, the full variable domain is DVKVTQSSRYLVKRTGEKVFLECVQDMDHENMFWYRQDPGLGLRLIYFSYDVKMKEKGDIPEGYSVSREKKERFSLILESASTNQTSMYLCASSRSPYEQYFGPGTRLTVT.

V gene TRBV7-2 combines with J gene TRBJ1-6, with unresolved D. The CDR3 length is 12 residues. Germline V lookup: CDR1 SGHTA, CDR2 FQGNSA. The V and J ends lost 1 base and 10 bases respectively, with 5 bases between them. The DNA of the CDR3 is TGTGCCAGCAGCTTAGTTGTGTCACCCCTCCACTTT. Translating gives CASSLVVSPLHF.

This clone was detected a few times. The CDR3 nucleotides are TGTGCCAGCAGCGTAGCTGAGGGGCTGAACACTGAAGCTTTCTTT. It yields the protein CASSVAEGLNTEAFF. The chain uses TRBV9 and TRBJ1-1; D perhaps matches TRBD1 (5 bases). With 0 bases removed from V and 0 bases from J, the gap between germline ends came to 9 bases. Germline CDR1 reads SGDLS; CDR2 reads YYNGEE. The CDR3 runs 15 residues.

The chain recombines TRBV29-1 with TRBJ2-3, with TRBD2 as a possible D gene (7 bases). CDR1 is SQVTM, CDR2 ANQGSEA, per germline. The CDR3 is made up of 12 amino acids. V was cut by 7 bases and J by 1 base, with 9 bases left in between. CDR3 DNA: TGCAGCGAGGGGGGGCGCACAGATACGCAGTATTTT. Its protein is CSEGGRTDTQYF.

This clone was counted a few times. The rearrangement uses TRBV28 and TRBJ1-3; perhaps TRBD1 as D (5 bases). The V end was cut by 7 bases, the J end by 0 bases, with 22 bases between. Looked up from germline, CDR1 is MDHEN and CDR2 is SYDVKM. This CDR3 spans 18 amino acids. CDR3 in amino acids: CASTMGGAGTNSGNTIYF. The CDR3 nucleotides are TGTGCCAGCACCATGGGAGGGGCAGGTACTAACTCTGGAAACACCATATATTTT. The entire variable domain, with the rest obtained from reference TRBV28 and TRBJ1-3, is as follows: DVKVTQSSRYLVKRTGEKVFLECVQDMDHENMFWYRQDPGLGLRLIYFSYDVKMKEKGDIPEGYSVSREKKERFSLILESASTNQTSMYLCASTMGGAGTNSGNTIYFGEGSWLTVV.

The chain couples TRBV7-2 to TRBJ2-5; possible D gene TRBD1, 5 bases. V was pared by 7 bases and J by 4 bases, with 16 bases between. The CDR3 sequence is 14 residues long. Germline V CDR1 and CDR2: SGHTA, FQGNSA. CDR3 sequence reads: CASTLELQGETQYF. The CDR3 bases are TGTGCCAGCACCCTGGAGCTCCAGGGAGAGACCCAGTACTTC. Based on the CDR3 plus reference TRBV7-2 and TRBJ2-5, the full variable domain is GAGVSQSPSNKVTEKGKDVELRCDPISGHTALYWYRQSLGQGLEFLIYFQGNSAPDKSGLPSDRFSAERTGGSVSTLTIQRTQQEDSAVYLCASTLELQGETQYFGPGTRLLVL.

The sample holds a few counts of this clone. This chain joins TRBV29-1 and TRBJ1-2; TRBD1 might be the D (6 bases). Per germline, CDR1 SQVTM and CDR2 ANQGSEA. V was pared by 5 bases and J by 7 bases, with 26 bases between. The CDR3 spans 16 residues. The CDR3 DNA reads TGCAGCGTTAACCTCCAGGGGAGTGTACAGACGGGTGGCTACACCTTC. Amino acids: CSVNLQGSVQTGGYTF.

The V gene is TRBV5-1, the J gene TRBJ1-1; 8 bases map to TRBD1. V gave up 4 bases and J gave up 4 bases; unmatched junction bases: 15. Per the germline V gene, CDR1 is SGHRS and CDR2 is YFSETQ. The CDR3 runs 17 residues. CDR3 DNA sequence: TGCGCCAGCAGCCTCGGACAGGGATCTTTTTTGGGCACTGAAGCTTTCTTT. Translation: CASSLGQGSFLGTEAFF.

The chain combines TRBV11-2 with TRBJ2-4; TRBD1 agrees at 12 bases. This CDR3 has 18 residues. The V gene end was trimmed by 6 bases and the J gene end by 0 bases; junction bases not matched to a gene: 9. The V gene's germline CDR1 is SGHAT and CDR2 FQNNGV. The DNA for the CDR3 is TGTGCCAGCAGTGATATCCGGGACAGGGGGCTAGCCAAAAACATTCAGTACTTC. Translation: CASSDIRDRGLAKNIQYF.

Many counts were recorded for this clone. The chain has TRBV7-2 and TRBJ2-7; 11 nucleotides match TRBD2. Germline V CDR1 and CDR2: SGHTA, FQGNSA. The CDR3 is 16 residues long. Trimming took 1 base from V and 2 from J; bases not matched to a gene: 4. CDR3 coding DNA: TGTGCCAGCAGCTTAGTAGCGGGGGGGTCCGCCTACGAGCAGTACTTC. Protein: CASSLVAGGSAYEQYF.

At least ten counts were recorded for this clone. The rearrangement links TRBV30 to TRBJ1-1; TRBD1 matches at 8 bases. The length of the CDR3 is 13 residues. CDR1 and CDR2 from the germline V gene are GTSNPN and SVGIG (reference sequence). Germline trimming cut 4 bases from V and 3 bases from J; bases unmatched to any gene: 4. The chain's CDR3 is CAWITGGDTEAFF. The CDR3 DNA reads as TGTGCCTGGATCACAGGGGGAGACACTGAAGCTTTCTTT.

The chain recombines TRBV7-2 with TRBJ2-7, with D maybe TRBD2 (5 bases). V lost 4 bases to trimming and J lost 7 bases, with 17 bases between them. The CDR3 spans 14 residues. CDR1 and CDR2 (germline): SGHTA, FQGNSA. CDR3 bases: TGTGCCAGCAGCTCCCGGGAAACTCTGGGGGAGCAGTACTTC. It specifies CASSSRETLGEQYF. Supplemented by reference TRBV7-2 and TRBJ2-7, the full variable domain reads GAGVSQSPSNKVTEKGKDVELRCDPISGHTALYWYRQSLGQGLEFLIYFQGNSAPDKSGLPSDRFSAERTGGSVSTLTIQRTQQEDSAVYLCASSSRETLGEQYFGPGTRLTVT.

There are many counts of this clone. This rearrangement joins TRBV29-1 to TRBJ2-3; D not resolved. Trimming took 1 base from V and 3 from J, leaving 8 bases between them. The CDR3 is 13 amino acids. From germline, CDR1 is SQVTM and CDR2 ANQGSEA. The CDR3 region has the DNA TGCAGCGTTGAAGTTCCCTCGACAGATACGCAGTATTTT. Its translation is CSVEVPSTDTQYF.

The chain carries TRBV6-1 and TRBJ1-1; possible D gene TRBD1, 6 bases. CDR3 length equals 14 residues. Germline V lookup: CDR1 MNHNS, CDR2 SASEGT. The V gene lost 2 bases and the J gene lost 5 bases, with 12 bases spanning the gap. CDR3 amino acids: CASSELGGGTEAFF. CDR3 bases: TGTGCCAGCAGTGAATTAGGGGGAGGTACTGAAGCTTTCTTT.

This clone was detected only a few times. The rearrangement links TRBV2 to TRBJ1-1; D is undetermined. This CDR3 comprises 14 residues. Trimming left V 8 bases short and J 1 base short, with 14 bases between. Germline values: CDR1 SNHLY, CDR2 FYNNEI. CDR3: CASLTGSQNTEAFF. The CDR3 region has the DNA TGTGCCAGCTTAACCGGGTCCCAGAACACTGAAGCTTTCTTT. The full variable domain, its missing parts supplied by reference TRBV2 and TRBJ1-1, is EPEVTQTPSHQVTQMGQEVILRCVPISNHLYFYWYRQILGQKVEFLVSFYNNEISEKSEIFDDQFSVERPDGSNFTLKIRSTKLEDSAMYFCASLTGSQNTEAFFGQGTRLTVV.

This clone was seen a handful of times. The chain recombines TRBV30 with TRBJ2-3, with D tentatively TRBD1 (5 bases). The V and J ends lost 2 bases and 4 bases respectively, with 19 bases between them. The CDR3 contains 16 residues. Germline V CDR1 and CDR2: GTSNPN, SVGIG (reference sequence). The CDR3 DNA reads TGTGCCTGGAGTTCAGGGCCTACGAGTCTGCCAGATACGCAGTATTTT. This codes for CAWSSGPTSLPDTQYF.

As for this clone: A junction end diverges from the germline sequence, so it may reflect a read error. This chain connects TRBV2 to TRBJ2-1, with 7 bases aligning to TRBD2. The germline V gene encodes CDR1 SNHLY and CDR2 FYNNEI. The length of the CDR3 is 13 residues. CDR3 residues: CASKRAGAPDGVF. The CDR3 nucleotides read TGTGCCAGCAAGCGGGCGGGAGCTCCCGATGGTGTCTTC.

The V gene is TRBV30, the J gene TRBJ1-5, with a tentative D call TRBD1 (6 bases). Trimming stripped 1 base from V and 5 bases from J, with 12 bases between. The CDR3 contains 14 residues. The germline V gene has CDR1 GTSNPN and CDR2 SVGIG (reference sequence). This CDR3 reads CAWSGTDIDQPQHF. DNA of the CDR3: TGTGCCTGGAGTGGGACAGATATCGATCAGCCCCAGCATTTT.

The gene calls are TRBV18 and TRBJ1-1; no firm D call. Germline CDR1 and CDR2: KGHSH and LQKENI. Trimming left V 2 bases short and J 3 bases short, with 7 bases between. The CDR3 has 13 residues. The CDR3 loop reads CASSPSTYTEAFF. In DNA form, the CDR3 reads TGTGCCAGCTCACCATCAACGTACACTGAAGCTTTCTTT.

The chain combines TRBV29-1 with TRBJ2-7; 7 bases map to TRBD2. J was trimmed by 2 bases and V by 3 bases; bases with no gene match: 13. The CDR3 has 16 residues. The V gene's germline CDR1 is SQVTM and CDR2 ANQGSEA. The CDR3 reads CSVDGSGQGNPYEQYF. Written as DNA, the CDR3 is TGCAGCGTTGATGGTAGCGGGCAGGGAAACCCCTACGAGCAGTACTTC.